The sequence of this T cell receptor beta chain was determined in a study of T-cell memory formation after mild COVID-19. Study-wide results and limits: Cross-reactive memory appears to have joined, as suggested by some responding clones showing up in pre-infection memory. Contracting CD4+ clones lay largely in CM and EM, with CD8+ ones residing in EMRA. Clones contracting over day 15 to 85 were CD4/CD8 balanced, with later expanders leaning CD4+.

This clonotype was detected only a few times. Its antigen remains unknown. TCRdb called the 5' RACE reads again in MiXCR, with one record for every CDR3 protein. Of 300,000 to 350,000 distinct CDR3 sequences listed, roughly 13% are singletons. The specimen sequenced was PBMCs or a T cell subset sorted from them (not recorded which). The source is a man between 18 and 35 years old who had mild COVID-19 (a few samples of this study predate the infection). Cell type and time point are not known.

In DNA form, the CDR3 reads TGTGCCAGCAGCTCCCGAGGGGGCGGGTCTGGGGCCAACGTCCTGACTTTC. Translated: CASSSRGGGSGANVLTF. The genes are TRBV7-9 and TRBJ2-6, with TRBD1 matching 7 bases. This CDR3 comprises 17 residues. Germline CDR1 SEHNR, CDR2 FQNEAQ (reference sequence). The V segment lost 4 bases and the J segment 1 base; nucleotides outside the gene matches: 7.